The next 24 T cell receptor beta chains were all read from a single sample in a study of CD8+ T cells in alopecia areata. As the sequencing template, cDNA was produced by extracting RNA and reverse transcribing it. TCRdb keeps only in-frame clones here, not all; method: immunoSEQ multiplex PCR. In the table there are 110,000 to 150,000 clones, roughly 53% of which are singletons. Sequenced here: CD4+ T cells sorted from blood, sampled at week 0. The receptor set was obtained from a human donor with alopecia areata.

The V call is TRBV5-1, the J call TRBJ2-7; 10 bases are a match to TRBD1. Germline values: CDR1 SGHRS, CDR2 YFSETQ. The CDR3 sequence is 15 residues long. Germline trimming cut 4 bases from V and 6 bases from J; bases unmatched to any gene: 10. In DNA form, the CDR3 reads TGCGCCAGCAGCGTGCCGGGACAGGGGAAAGGCGAGCAGTACTTC. Its translation is CASSVPGQGKGEQYF.

This chain connects TRBV29-1 to TRBJ2-3; 12 bases line up with TRBD2. Germline V gene lookup returns CDR1 SQVTM and CDR2 ANQGSEA. Germline trimming cut 4 bases from V and 0 bases from J; bases unmatched to any gene: 5. CDR3 length: 16 amino acids. As DNA, the CDR3 is TGCAGCGTTGGCGCGACTAGCGGGGGAAGCACAGATACGCAGTATTTT. Translation gives CSVGATSGGSTDTQYF.

This chain joins TRBV23-1 and TRBJ1-6, with D unresolved. TRBV23-1 is designated an ORF whose function remains uncertain. The germline V and J ends were trimmed by 0 bases and 3 bases, with 6 bases remaining between them. There are 15 residues in the CDR3. Here the CDR3 reads CASSQSFSYNSPLHF. CDR3 DNA sequence: TGCGCCAGCAGTCAATCGTTCAGCTATAATTCACCCCTCCACTTT.

This rearrangement joins TRBV21-1 to TRBJ1-2. TRBV21-1 is a pseudogene locus. This CDR3 region has 9 residues. The CDR3 reads CARLPPYTF. In nucleotides, the CDR3 is TGTGCCAGACTCCCGCCCTACACCTTC.

The J gene is TRBJ2-1, the V gene TRBV4-1, with TRBD2 matching over 11 bases. CDR3 size: 15 residues. The germline gives CDR1 MGHRA, CDR2 YSYEKL. V gave up 4 bases and J gave up 9 bases; unmatched junction bases: 8. The chain's CDR3 is CASSLSGGAFVEQFF. Here the CDR3 DNA reads TGCGCCAGCAGCCTTAGCGGGGGGGCATTTGTTGAGCAGTTCTTC.

The gene calls are TRBV5-1 and TRBJ1-2; D unresolved. This CDR3 is 14 amino acids long. Germline values: CDR1 SGHRS, CDR2 YFSETQ. Trimming stripped 0 bases from V and 4 bases from J, with 10 bases between. This chain's CDR3 is CASSLDPASYGYTF. The CDR3 nucleotides read TGCGCCAGCAGCTTGGACCCAGCGAGCTATGGCTACACCTTC.

The chain couples TRBV14 to TRBJ1-2, with D possibly being TRBD1 (5 bases). The CDR3 is made up of 13 amino acids. Trimming shortened V by 2 bases and J by 6 bases, and 10 bases separated the two germline ends. Germline CDR1 is SGHDN and CDR2 is FVKESK. The CDR3 here is CASSQSGPNGYTF. The CDR3 DNA sequence: TGTGCCAGCAGCCAATCGGGACCTAATGGCTACACCTTC.

The V and J genes are TRBV10-3 and TRBJ2-3; the D gene could be TRBD1 or TRBD2 (5 bases each). With 8 bases removed from V and 4 bases from J, the gap between germline ends came to 10 bases. Germline V lookup: CDR1 ENHRY, CDR2 SYGVKD. CDR3 length: 12 amino acids. The CDR3: CAIAGSADTQYF. CDR3 bases: TGTGCCATCGCAGGGAGCGCAGATACGCAGTATTTT.

The CDR3 bases are TGCAGCGTTGAAGATCGACGGACAGGGGCCTATGGCTACACCTTC. Translated, it gives CSVEDRRTGAYGYTF. The V call is TRBV29-1, the J call TRBJ1-2; 9 bases agree with TRBD1. Germline CDR1 is SQVTM and CDR2 is ANQGSEA. The CDR3 has 15 amino acids. V gave up 0 bases and J gave up 4 bases; unmatched junction bases: 6.

Written as DNA, the CDR3 is TGTGCCAGCAGCTTTAGGGGGGGCTGGTCCTACGAGCAGTACTTC. Its protein product is CASSFRGGWSYEQYF. The rearrangement links TRBV11-2 to TRBJ2-7, with a tentative D call TRBD2 (7 bases). This CDR3 contains 15 residues. The V gene lost 3 bases and the J gene lost 1 base, with 13 bases spanning the gap. Germline CDR1 is SGHAT and CDR2 is FQNNGV.

This chain links TRBV29-1 with TRBJ2-3, with 7 bases aligning to TRBD1. The junction had 5 bases not matched to a gene; V was cut back by 6 bases and J by 5 bases. This CDR3 has 12 amino acids. Germline V gene data show CDR1 as SQVTM and CDR2 as ANQGSEA. CDR3 loop: CSVTQGIDTQYF. CDR3 bases: TGCAGCGTCACACAGGGGATAGATACGCAGTATTTT.

This clone was observed a handful of times. The CDR3 DNA reads as TGTGCCTGGAGTAACGGGGGGCACGTTACCGAGCAGTACTTC. Encoded protein: CAWSNGGHVTEQYF. This chain connects TRBV30 to TRBJ2-7; TRBD2 is a possible D gene (7 bases). The V and J ends lost 2 bases and 6 bases respectively, with 17 bases between them. CDR3 length: 14 amino acids. The germline gives CDR1 GTSNPN, CDR2 SVGIG (reference sequence).

This sequence joins TRBV27 and TRBJ2-2; possible D gene TRBD1, 6 bases. The CDR3 totals 16 residues. The V end was cut by 7 bases, the J end by 7 bases, with 22 bases between. Germline values: CDR1 MNHEY, CDR2 SMNVEV (reference sequence). CDR3 protein: CASNDAGVRSRGELFF. The CDR3 bases are TGTGCCAGCAACGATGCAGGGGTGCGGTCCCGCGGGGAGCTGTTTTTT.

This chain uses TRBV6-5 with TRBJ2-1; tentative D call: TRBD1 (5 bases). Germline assignment: CDR1 MNHEY and CDR2 SVGAGI. This CDR3 has 14 amino acids. Trimming left V 7 bases short and J 0 bases short, with 10 bases between. This CDR3 is CASTLDSSYNEQFF. CDR3 DNA sequence: TGTGCCAGCACCCTAGACAGCTCCTACAATGAGCAGTTCTTC.

This clone has only a few counts. V gene TRBV7-9 combines with J gene TRBJ2-2; D gene unclear. This CDR3 spans 12 amino acids. Per germline, CDR1 SEHNR and CDR2 FQNEAQ (reference sequence). Trimming cost V 4 bases and J 7 bases, with 7 bases left between them. The CDR3 nucleotides read TGTGCCAGCAGCTCAAACCTCGGGGAGCTGTTTTTT. Its protein product is CASSSNLGELFF.

In its sample, this clone was seen a few times. Other nucleotide sequences in the sample specify the same CDR3. The rearrangement joins TRBV18 to TRBJ1-1; the D gene is possibly TRBD1 (5 bases). This CDR3 comprises 14 residues. Germline CDR1 reads KGHSH; CDR2 reads LQKENI. Trimming pared 3 bases from V and 2 bases from J, leaving 10 bases between. The CDR3 nucleotides read TGTGCCAGCTCACCCCAGACAGTCAACACTGAAGCTTTCTTT. This codes for CASSPQTVNTEAFF.

V gene TRBV5-1 combines with J gene TRBJ2-5, with D unclear. CDR3 length: 15 residues. Trimming pared 0 bases from V and 5 bases from J, leaving 14 bases between. Germline CDR1 is SGHRS and CDR2 is YFSETQ. CDR3 nucleotide sequence: TGCGCCAGCAGCTTGGTGTCCGTAAGAGCGGAGACCCAGTACTTC. This translates into CASSLVSVRAETQYF.

The chain joins TRBV4-1 to TRBJ1-4, with a tentative D call TRBD1 (5 bases). With 0 bases removed from V and 8 bases from J, the gap between germline ends came to 19 bases. This CDR3 is built from 17 residues. Germline V lookup: CDR1 MGHRA, CDR2 YSYEKL. The CDR3 here is CASSQDPTGTGGEKLFF. The CDR3 coding sequence is TGCGCCAGCAGCCAAGACCCGACCGGGACTGGGGGAGAAAAACTGTTTTTT.

This chain uses TRBV5-5 with TRBJ2-7; 10 nucleotides agree with TRBD2. V lost 1 base to trimming and J lost 4 bases; unmatched junction nucleotides: 8. Germline V gene lookup returns CDR1 SGHKS and CDR2 YYEKEE (reference sequence). The CDR3 is 16 residues long. CDR3 loop: CASSLFGASGGYEQYF. The CDR3 DNA follows: TGTGCCAGCAGCTTGTTCGGGGCTAGCGGGGGATACGAGCAGTACTTC. The variable domain in full, with the rest retrieved from reference TRBV5-5 and TRBJ2-7, is DAGVTQSPTHLIKTRGQQVTLRCSPISGHKSVSWYQQVLGQGPQFIFQYYEKEERGRGNFPDRFSARQFPNYSSELNVNALLLGDSALYLCASSLFGASGGYEQYFGPGTRLTVT.

This chain connects TRBV10-3 to TRBJ2-2, with no clear D. V was shortened by 7 bases and J by 0 bases, with 15 bases between the two germline ends. The CDR3 loop spans 16 amino acids. Germline values: CDR1 ENHRY, CDR2 SYGVKD. The CDR3 sequence is CAINPRPAANTGELFF. DNA of the CDR3: TGTGCCATCAACCCTCGGCCGGCCGCGAACACCGGGGAGCTGTTTTTT.

This clone showed up just a few times. The chain is built from TRBV6-1 and TRBJ1-2, with a weak D call TRBD1 (6 bases). This CDR3 has 14 amino acids. The germline CDR1 and CDR2 sequences are MNHNS and SASEGT. The V end was cut by 5 bases, the J end by 4 bases, with 14 bases between. The CDR3 DNA sequence: TGTGCCAGCAGTCGACAGGTTCGCTCCTATGGCTACACCTTC. This gives the protein CASSRQVRSYGYTF.

The chain has TRBV29-1 and TRBJ2-1; 13 nucleotides agree with TRBD2. This CDR3 contains 19 residues. Unmatched junction bases numbered 14, after V lost 6 bases and J lost 0 bases. Germline CDR1 reads SQVTM; CDR2 reads ANQGSEA. CDR3 residues: CSVTPRLAGGPSSYNEQFF. The DNA for the CDR3 is TGCAGCGTCACACCACGACTAGCGGGGGGCCCCAGCTCCTACAATGAGCAGTTCTTC.

J is TRBJ1-2 and V is TRBV7-2; 7 bases match TRBD1. This CDR3 has 14 amino acids. Losses at the gene ends were 0 bases for V and 6 bases for J; bases not matched to a gene: 4. The V gene's germline CDR1 is SGHTA and CDR2 FQGNSA. In DNA form, the CDR3 reads TGTGCCAGCAGCTTAGCTTATGGACAGGATGGCTACACCTTC. Translated: CASSLAYGQDGYTF.

This clone was seen a handful of times. The rearrangement links TRBV29-1 to TRBJ1-2, with no clear D. This CDR3 region has 14 residues. The V gene's germline CDR1 is SQVTM and CDR2 ANQGSEA. Trimming shortened V by 5 bases and J by 7 bases, and 20 bases separated the two germline ends. The DNA for the CDR3 is TGCAGCGTTCGGAAGGGTTTCGCGAATGCTGGCTACACCTTC. It encodes CSVRKGFANAGYTF.